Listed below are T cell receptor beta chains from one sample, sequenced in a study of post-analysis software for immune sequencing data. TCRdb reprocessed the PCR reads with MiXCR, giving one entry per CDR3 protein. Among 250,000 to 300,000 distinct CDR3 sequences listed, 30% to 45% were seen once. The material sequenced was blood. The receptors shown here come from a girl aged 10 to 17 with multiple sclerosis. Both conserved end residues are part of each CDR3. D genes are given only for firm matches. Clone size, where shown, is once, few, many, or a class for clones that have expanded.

TGTGCCAGCAGCTTTTTTATGAAGGGAAGTTCACCCCTCCACTTT,CASSFFMKGSSPLHF,NA,TRBV5-5,few,TRBJ1-6
TGTGCCACGACAGGACCGAACACCGGGGAGCTGTTTTTT,CATTGPNTGELFF,NA,TRBV28,NA,TRBJ2-2
TGTGCCAGCTCACCACTGGGGACTAGCGGGAGAGGAGGTGAGCAGTTCTTC,CASSPLGTSGRGGEQFF,TRBD2,TRBV18,NA,TRBJ2-1
TGTGCCACCAGCGGGGGACAGGGTTTCGATACGCAGTATTTT,CATSGGQGFDTQYF,TRBD1,TRBV15,few,TRBJ2-3
TGTGCCAGCAGCCAAGATTCAAGGCTGGAGACGCAAGAGACCCAGTACTTC,CASSQDSRLETQETQYF,NA,TRBV3-1,NA,TRBJ2-5
TGTGCCAGCAGCAAAGGTCTGGCCAGCGGGGATTACAATGAGCAGTTCTTC,CASSKGLASGDYNEQFF,NA,TRBV21-1,many,TRBJ2-1
TGCGCCAGCAGCTTGGCCCCCGGGACAGGGAACAATGAGCAGTACTTC,CASSLAPGTGNNEQYF,TRBD1,TRBV5-1,NA,TRBJ2-5
TGTGCCACCAGTGATTTGCCGGGGAAGGGGAGCCTCTCTGGGGCCAACGTCCTGACTTTC,CATSDLPGKGSLSGANVLTF,NA,TRBV24-1,many,TRBJ2-6
TGTGCCAGCAGCAAACAGGGAGCGGGGCACACAGATACGCAGTATTTT,CASSKQGAGHTDTQYF,NA,TRBV11-2,NA,TRBJ2-3
TGTGCCAGCTCGTTCCATGGAGGCTACACCTTC,CASSFHGGYTF,NA,TRBV18,NA,TRBJ1-2
TGCAGTGCTCCTAGGGGAGGATACAATGAGCAGTTCTTC,CSAPRGGYNEQFF,NA,TRBV20-1,many,TRBJ2-1
TGTGCCAGCAGCTTCGGACGCCTTGGCACCGGGGAGCTGTTTTTT,CASSFGRLGTGELFF,NA,TRBV7-8,few,TRBJ2-2